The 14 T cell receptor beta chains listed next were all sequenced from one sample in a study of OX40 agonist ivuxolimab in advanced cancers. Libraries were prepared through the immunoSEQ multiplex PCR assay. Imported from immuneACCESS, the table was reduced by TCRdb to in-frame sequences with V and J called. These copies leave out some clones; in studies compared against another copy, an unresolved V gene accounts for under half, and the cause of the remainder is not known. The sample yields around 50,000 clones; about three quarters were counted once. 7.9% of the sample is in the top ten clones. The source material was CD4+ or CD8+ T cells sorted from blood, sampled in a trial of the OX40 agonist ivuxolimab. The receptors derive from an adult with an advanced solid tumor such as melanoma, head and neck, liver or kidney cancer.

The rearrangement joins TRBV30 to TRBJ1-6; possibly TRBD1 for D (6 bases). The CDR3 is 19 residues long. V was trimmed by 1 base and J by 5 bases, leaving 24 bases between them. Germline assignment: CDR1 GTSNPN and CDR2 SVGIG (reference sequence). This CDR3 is CAWSEYSGTHLRNNSPLHF. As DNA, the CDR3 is TGTGCCTGGAGTGAATACTCCGGGACACACCTCCGGAATAATTCACCCCTCCACTTT.

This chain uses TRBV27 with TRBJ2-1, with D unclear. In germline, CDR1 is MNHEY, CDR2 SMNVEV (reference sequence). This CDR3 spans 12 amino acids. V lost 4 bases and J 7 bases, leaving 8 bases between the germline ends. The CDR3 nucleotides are TGTGCCAGCAGTTGGCGAGCGAATGAGCAGTTCTTC. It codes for CASSWRANEQFF.

The chain's CDR3 is CASSPRQGVVYGYTF. As DNA, the CDR3 is TGTGCCAGCAGTCCCCGACAGGGGGTGGTCTATGGCTACACCTTC. This chain links TRBV27 with TRBJ1-2, with 9 positions matching TRBD1. Losses at the gene ends were 5 bases for V and 4 bases for J; bases not matched to a gene: 8. The CDR3 has 15 residues. CDR1 and CDR2 from the germline V gene are MNHEY and SMNVEV (reference sequence).

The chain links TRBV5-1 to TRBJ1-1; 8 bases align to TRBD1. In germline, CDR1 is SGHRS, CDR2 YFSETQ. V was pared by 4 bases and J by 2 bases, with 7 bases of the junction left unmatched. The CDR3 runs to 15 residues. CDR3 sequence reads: CASSIRQGINTEAFF. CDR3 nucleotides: TGCGCCAGCAGCATTCGACAGGGGATCAACACTGAAGCTTTCTTT.

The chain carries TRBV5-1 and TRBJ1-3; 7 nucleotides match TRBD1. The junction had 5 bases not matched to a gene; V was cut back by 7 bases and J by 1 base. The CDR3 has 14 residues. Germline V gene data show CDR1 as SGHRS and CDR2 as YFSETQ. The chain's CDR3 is CASCEGQSGNTIYF. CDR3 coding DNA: TGCGCCAGCTGCGAGGGACAGTCTGGAAACACCATATATTTT. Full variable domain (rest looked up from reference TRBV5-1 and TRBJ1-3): KAGVTQTPRYLIKTRGQQVTLSCSPISGHRSVSWYQQTPGQGLQFLFEYFSETQRNKGNFPGRFSGRQFSNSRSEMNVSTLELGDSALYLCASCEGQSGNTIYFGEGSWLTVV.

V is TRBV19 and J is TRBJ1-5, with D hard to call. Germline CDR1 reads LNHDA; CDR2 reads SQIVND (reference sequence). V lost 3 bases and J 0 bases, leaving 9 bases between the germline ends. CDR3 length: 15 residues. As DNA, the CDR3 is TGTGCCAGTAGTATGGGAAGGAATAGCAATCAGCCCCAGCATTTT. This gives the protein CASSMGRNSNQPQHF.

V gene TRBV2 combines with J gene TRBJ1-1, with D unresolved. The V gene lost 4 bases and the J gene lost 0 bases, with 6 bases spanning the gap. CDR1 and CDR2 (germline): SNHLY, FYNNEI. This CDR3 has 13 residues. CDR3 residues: CASSGALNTEAFF. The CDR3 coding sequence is TGTGCCAGCAGTGGGGCCCTGAACACTGAAGCTTTCTTT.

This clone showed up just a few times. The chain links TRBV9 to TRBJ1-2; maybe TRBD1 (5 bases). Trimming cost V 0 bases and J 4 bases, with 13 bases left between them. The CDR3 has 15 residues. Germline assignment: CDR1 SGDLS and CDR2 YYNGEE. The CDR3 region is CASSVGGRQAYGYTF. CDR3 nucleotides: TGTGCCAGCAGCGTAGGGGGACGGCAGGCCTATGGCTACACCTTC.

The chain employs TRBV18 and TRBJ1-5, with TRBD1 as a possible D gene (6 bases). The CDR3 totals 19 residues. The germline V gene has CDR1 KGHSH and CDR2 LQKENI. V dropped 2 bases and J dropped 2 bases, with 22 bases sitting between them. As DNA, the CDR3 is TGTGCCAGCTCACCATCCCGGCAGGGGAATTCACGGGGCAATCAGCCCCAGCATTTT. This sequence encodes CASSPSRQGNSRGNQPQHF.

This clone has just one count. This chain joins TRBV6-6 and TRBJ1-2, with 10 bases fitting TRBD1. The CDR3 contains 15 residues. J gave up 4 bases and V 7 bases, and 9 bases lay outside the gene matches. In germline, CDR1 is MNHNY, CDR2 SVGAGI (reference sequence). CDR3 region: CASNKKRTGGYGYTF. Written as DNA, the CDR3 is TGTGCCAGCAATAAAAAGAGGACAGGGGGCTATGGCTACACCTTC.

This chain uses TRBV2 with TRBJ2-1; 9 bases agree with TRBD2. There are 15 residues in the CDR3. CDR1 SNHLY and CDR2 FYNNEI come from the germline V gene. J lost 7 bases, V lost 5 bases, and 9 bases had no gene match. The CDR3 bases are TGTGCCAGCAGTTTAACTAGCGGGTATGTGAATGAGCAGTTCTTC. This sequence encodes CASSLTSGYVNEQFF. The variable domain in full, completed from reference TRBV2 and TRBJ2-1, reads EPEVTQTPSHQVTQMGQEVILRCVPISNHLYFYWYRQILGQKVEFLVSFYNNEISEKSEIFDDQFSVERPDGSNFTLKIRSTKLEDSAMYFCASSLTSGYVNEQFFGPGTRLTVL.

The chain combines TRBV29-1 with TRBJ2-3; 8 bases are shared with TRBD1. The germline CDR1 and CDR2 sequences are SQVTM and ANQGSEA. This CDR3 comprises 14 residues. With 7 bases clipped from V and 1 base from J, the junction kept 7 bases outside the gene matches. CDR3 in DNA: TGCAGCGCGAAAGGACAGGGAGGCACAGATACGCAGTATTTT. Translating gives CSAKGQGGTDTQYF.

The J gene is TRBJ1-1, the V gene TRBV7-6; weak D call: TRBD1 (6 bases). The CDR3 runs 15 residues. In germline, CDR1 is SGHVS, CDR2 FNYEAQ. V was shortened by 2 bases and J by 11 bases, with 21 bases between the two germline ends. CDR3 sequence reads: CASSLTTGISSEAFF. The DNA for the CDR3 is TGTGCCAGCAGCTTAACAACAGGGATTTCTTCCGAGGCTTTCTTT.

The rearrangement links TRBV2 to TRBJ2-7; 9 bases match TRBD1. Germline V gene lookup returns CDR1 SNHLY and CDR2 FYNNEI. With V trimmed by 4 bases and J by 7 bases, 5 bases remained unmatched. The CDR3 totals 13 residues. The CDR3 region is CASSGQTGGEQYF. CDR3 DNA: TGTGCCAGCAGTGGTCAGACAGGGGGAGAGCAGTACTTC.